The present TCR beta chain was sequenced within a study of blood T cells in healthy people across ages. Ten or more counts support this clonotype. At one end the junction does not follow the germline gene, possibly because of a read error. For the second PCR, which ran for roughly 6 to 11 cycles, a sample-barcoded 5' primer and a J-beta primer mix were used. TCRdb recomputed calls from the 5' RACE reads with MiXCR, one row per CDR3 protein. The sample carries approximately 800,000 distinct CDR3 sequences, about 47% recorded once. There are 14 residues in the CDR3. CDR1 is SGHDN and CDR2 is FVKESK in the germline V gene.

This clonotype originated in a man at least 80 years old in good health. The source material was blood. This rearrangement joins TRBV14 to TRBJ2-1, with D hard to call. The CDR3 spells CASSLAAVYNEQFF. Here the CDR3 DNA reads TGCGCCAGCAGCTTGGCGGCGGTTTACAATGAGCAGTTCTTC.